This T cell receptor beta chain was captured in a study of T cells in tuberculosis. Across the study: CD1B tetramers identified T cells specific for mycobacterial lipid GMM.

Sequencing of TCR-alpha and TCR-beta chains was unpaired. Sequencing was performed with immunoSEQ multiplex PCR; in TCRdb, only in-frame clones are kept and a portion is missing. This sample has more than 70,000 clones, with roughly 91% found just once. Thawed, overnight-rested PBMC were stained with GMM-loaded CD1B tetramer, viability dye and anti-CD3, then sorted. C32 glucose monomycolate from Rhodococcus equi was loaded onto the CD1B tetramers. The sequence came from an adult woman with latent tuberculosis. Sequencing input: CD1b-GMM tetramer-negative cells sorted from PBMCs.

The CDR3 DNA is TGTGCCAGCACTTCAGGGAACTATGGCTACACCTTC. Translation: CASTSGNYGYTF. The chain is built from TRBV6-5 and TRBJ1-2; a weak D match, TRBD1 (5 bases). This CDR3 has 12 amino acids. CDR1 MNHEY and CDR2 SVGAGI come from the germline V gene. The germline V and J ends were trimmed by 7 bases and 2 bases, with 8 bases remaining between them.